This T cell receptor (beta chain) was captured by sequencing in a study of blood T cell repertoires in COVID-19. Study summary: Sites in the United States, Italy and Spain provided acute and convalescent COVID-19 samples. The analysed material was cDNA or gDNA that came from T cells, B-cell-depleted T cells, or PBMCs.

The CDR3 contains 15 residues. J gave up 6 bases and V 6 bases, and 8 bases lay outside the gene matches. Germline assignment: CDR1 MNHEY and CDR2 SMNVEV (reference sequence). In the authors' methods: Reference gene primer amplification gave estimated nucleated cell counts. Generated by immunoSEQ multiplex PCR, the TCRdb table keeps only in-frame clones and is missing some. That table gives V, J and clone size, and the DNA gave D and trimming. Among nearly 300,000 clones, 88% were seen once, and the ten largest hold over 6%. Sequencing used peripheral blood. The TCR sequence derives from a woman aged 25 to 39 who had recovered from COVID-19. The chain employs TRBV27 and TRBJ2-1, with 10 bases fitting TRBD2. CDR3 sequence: CASRVLAGVLNEQFF. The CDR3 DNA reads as TGTGCCAGCAGGGTCCTAGCGGGGGTACTCAATGAGCAGTTCTTC.